This is a list of T cell receptor beta chains from one sample in a study of T cells in Graves' hyperthyroidism and ophthalmopathy. Each CDR3 protein is one row after TCRdb ran MiXCR on the multiplex PCR reads. The repertoire holds around 500,000 distinct CDR3 sequences, with 15% to 20% as singletons. Sample: blood. The receptors derive from a woman aged 30 to 39 with Graves' ophthalmopathy. Each CDR3 is given with its conserved first and last residue. D genes are given only for firm matches. Clone size, where shown, is once, few, many, or a class for clones that have expanded.

V gene	CDR3 length	clone size	D gene	J gene	CDR3 DNA	CDR3 protein
TRBV7-2	14	few	-	TRBJ1-1	TGTGCCAGCAACCTGAGGCGGGTGAACACTGAAGCTTTCTTT	CASNLRRVNTEAFF
TRBV29-1	13	many	TRBD1	TRBJ1-2	TGCAGCGTAAACCGGGACAGAAACTATGGCTACACCTTC	CSVNRDRNYGYTF
TRBV12-3/TRBV12-4	14	many	-	TRBJ1-6	TGTGCCAGCAGTTTGAACCAGGGACAATCACCCCTCCACTTT	CASSLNQGQSPLHF
TRBV29-1	16	-	TRBD2	TRBJ2-2	TGCAGCGTCCGGAGGGAAAGCGGGAGCCGGCCCGGGGAGCTGTTTTTT	CSVRRESGSRPGELFF
TRBV6-1	12	-	-	TRBJ2-4	TGTGCCAGCAGTGATGGCGGGCTTGGGGGGTTCTTC	CASSDGGLGGFF
TRBV4-2	12	-	-	TRBJ2-2	TGTGCCAGCAGCCAAGGACCCGGGGAGCTGTTTTTT	CASSQGPGELFF
TRBV7-9	17	-	-	TRBJ1-3	TGTGCCAGCAGCTTAGGCCCCGTATGGGGGCTTGGAAACACCATATATTTT	CASSLGPVWGLGNTIYF
TRBV24-1	13	few	-	TRBJ2-1	TGTGCCACCAGTGATCCGCTAGGCAATGAGCAGTTCTTC	CATSDPLGNEQFF
TRBV10-3	14	many	TRBD1	TRBJ2-7	TGTGCCATCAGTGATTCGACAGGGGCAAACGAGCAGTACTTC	CAISDSTGANEQYF
TRBV4-1	17	few	TRBD2	TRBJ2-2	TGCGCCAGCAGCCCCTTAGTAGCGGGAGTGTCCACCGGGGAGCTGTTTTTT	CASSPLVAGVSTGELFF
TRBV7-8	13	-	-	TRBJ2-2	TGTGCCAGCAGCGGGGGAGCCACCGGGGAGCTGTTTTTT	CASSGGATGELFF
TRBV6-2/TRBV6-3	14	few	TRBD1	TRBJ2-5	TGTGCCAGCAAACCCCCAGGGGGCCAAGAGACCCAGTACTTC	CASKPPGGQETQYF
TRBV30	14	many	-	TRBJ1-2	TGTGCCTGGACTTTTAAGGGGGAAATCGCTGGCTACACCTTC	CAWTFKGEIAGYTF
TRBV19	13	few	-	TRBJ1-4	TGTGCCAGTAGTAGACAGGATAATGAAAAACTGTTTTTT	CASSRQDNEKLFF
TRBV6-1	18	-	TRBD2	TRBJ2-1	TGTGCCACCAGGGACCTGAAGAGGACTAGCGGGAGTGGTAATGAGCAGTTCTTC	CATRDLKRTSGSGNEQFF
TRBV6-2/TRBV6-3	15	many	-	TRBJ2-1	TGTGCCAGCAGTTACAATCAACAAGGAGGATGGGAGCAGTTCTTC	CASSYNQQGGWEQFF
TRBV6-5	13	-	-	TRBJ2-1	TGTGCCAGCAGTTACTCGCCGAGCAATGAGCAGTTCTTC	CASSYSPSNEQFF